This T cell receptor (beta chain) was retrieved from a study of early T cells in non-severe SARS-CoV-2 infection. This clonotype was observed a handful of times. The length of the CDR3 is 15 residues. V lost 5 bases and J lost 2; bases outside the gene matches: 7. The germline gives CDR1 LNHNV, CDR2 YYDKDF (reference sequence). Attachment of unique molecular identifiers to individual cDNA molecules was performed. TCRdb called the 5' RACE reads again in MiXCR, with one record for every CDR3 protein. The table lists about 56,000 distinct CDR3 sequences, 10% of them singletons. The specimen sequenced was whole blood. This receptor was identified in an adult who was a healthcare worker with PCR-confirmed SARS-CoV-2 infection or an uninfected control (not recorded which). The genes are TRBV15 and TRBJ2-3; TRBD1 matches 7 bases. CDR3 in DNA: TGTGCCACCAGCCGGCCCAGGGGGATCACAGATACGCAGTATTTT. Residues: CATSRPRGITDTQYF.